The rows below give T cell receptor beta chains drawn from one sample of a study of CD8 T cells in ankylosing spondylitis. TCRdb reprocessed the 5' RACE reads via MiXCR and lists one record per CDR3 protein. The sample holds 300,000 to 400,000 distinct CDR3 sequences, about 20% seen once. Input material: blood, either unsorted or a sorted T cell fraction (not recorded which). The receptors here all came from a male donor with ankylosing spondylitis. CDR3s leave out the opening cysteine and the closing phenylalanine or tryptophan.

v_call	j_call	cdr3_aa
TRBV7-6	TRBJ2-5	ASSSQPGLAGETQY
TRBV14	TRBJ2-1	ASSRTSGSSAEQF
TRBV30	TRBJ2-3	AWSVVGGTDTQY
TRBV7-9	TRBJ2-1	ASSLAEIYNEQF
TRBV5-1	TRBJ1-1	ASSWGQGAYTEAF
TRBV27	TRBJ1-2	ASSLHADGYGYT
TRBV18	TRBJ2-2	ASSPPEGTGELF
TRBV4-1	TRBJ1-1	ASNQEGDTEAF
TRBV4-2	TRBJ2-3	ASSRDPTDTQY
TRBV21-1	TRBJ2-7	ASSKSLSSGRAYDAYEQY
TRBV2	TRBJ2-1	ASGTYLTPF
TRBV20-1	TRBJ2-2	SASLRAGELF
TRBV25-1	TRBJ2-2	ASPESGRFNGELF
TRBV19	TRBJ2-5	ARPSEREGETQY
TRBV9	TRBJ1-3	ASSERTATGNTIY
TRBV15	TRBJ2-5	ATSRDLAGDSVETQY
TRBV19	TRBJ2-1	ASSIPGARENNEQF
TRBV4-1	TRBJ2-1	ASSQARNARGAGGLDEQF
TRBV7-8	TRBJ1-5	ASSPQAGTSEQPQH
TRBV7-2	TRBJ2-7	ASSLGPTQVAGGEQY
TRBV12-3/TRBV12-4	TRBJ2-5	ASSTGQGVSQETQY
TRBV28	TRBJ1-2	ASSATDRGRGGYT
TRBV20-1	TRBJ2-7	SASGTGSSHEQY
TRBV29-1	TRBJ2-1	SVLQGPSSYNEQF
TRBV10-3	TRBJ1-5	AISESGTSGQPQH
TRBV12-3/TRBV12-4	TRBJ2-1	ASSPEYSGRAYDNEQF